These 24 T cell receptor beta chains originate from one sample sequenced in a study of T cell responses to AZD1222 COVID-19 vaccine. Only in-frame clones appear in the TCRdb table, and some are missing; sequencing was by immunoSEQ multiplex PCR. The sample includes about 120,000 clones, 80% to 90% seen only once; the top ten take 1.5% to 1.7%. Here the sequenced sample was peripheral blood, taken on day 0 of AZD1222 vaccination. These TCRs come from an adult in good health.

CDR3 sequence reads: CASSPRTSGSNSYEQYF. CDR3 DNA sequence: TGTGCCAGCAGCCCGAGGACTAGCGGGAGTAACTCCTACGAGCAGTACTTC. The rearrangement uses TRBV3-1 (or the pseudogene TRBV3-2) and TRBJ2-7; TRBD2 matches 13 bases. The length of the CDR3 is 17 residues. V was clipped by 4 bases and J by 0 bases; unmatched bases: 6. Germline V gene sequence: CDR1 LGHDT, CDR2 YNNKEL (reference sequence).

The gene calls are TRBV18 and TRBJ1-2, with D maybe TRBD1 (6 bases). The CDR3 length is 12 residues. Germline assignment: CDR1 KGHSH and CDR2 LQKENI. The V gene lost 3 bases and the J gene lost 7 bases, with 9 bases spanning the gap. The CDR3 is CASSPPGVGYTF. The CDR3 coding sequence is TGTGCCAGCTCACCGCCAGGGGTTGGCTACACCTTC. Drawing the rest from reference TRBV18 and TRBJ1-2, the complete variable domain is NAGVMQNPRHLVRRRGQEARLRCSPMKGHSHVYWYRQLPEEGLKFMVYLQKENIIDESGMPKERFSAEFPKEGPSILRIQQVVRGDSAAYFCASSPPGVGYTFGSGTRLTVV.

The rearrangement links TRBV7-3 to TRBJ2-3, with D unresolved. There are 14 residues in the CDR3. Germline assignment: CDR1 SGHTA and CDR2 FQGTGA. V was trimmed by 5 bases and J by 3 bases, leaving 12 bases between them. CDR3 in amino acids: CASSHETTTDTQYF. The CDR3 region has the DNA TGTGCCAGCAGCCACGAGACCACGACAGATACGCAGTATTTT.

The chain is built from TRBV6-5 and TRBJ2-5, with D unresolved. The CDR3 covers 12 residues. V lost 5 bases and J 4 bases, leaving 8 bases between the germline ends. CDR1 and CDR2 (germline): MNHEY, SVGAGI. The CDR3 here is CASSLSLETQYF. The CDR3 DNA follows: TGTGCCAGCAGTCTTTCTTTAGAGACCCAGTACTTC.

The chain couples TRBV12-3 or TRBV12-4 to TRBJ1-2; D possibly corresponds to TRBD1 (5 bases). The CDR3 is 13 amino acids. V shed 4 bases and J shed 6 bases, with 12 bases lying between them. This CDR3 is CASSSTERHGYTF. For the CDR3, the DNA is TGTGCCAGCAGTTCGACAGAGAGACATGGCTACACCTTC.

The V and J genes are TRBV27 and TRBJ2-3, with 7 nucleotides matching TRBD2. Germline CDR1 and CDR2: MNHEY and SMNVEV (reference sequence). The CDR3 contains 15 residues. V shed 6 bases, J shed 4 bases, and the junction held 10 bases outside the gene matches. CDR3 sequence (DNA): TGTGCCAGCAGAGAGCGGGGCTCCCTCCCAGATACGCAGTATTTT. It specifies CASRERGSLPDTQYF.

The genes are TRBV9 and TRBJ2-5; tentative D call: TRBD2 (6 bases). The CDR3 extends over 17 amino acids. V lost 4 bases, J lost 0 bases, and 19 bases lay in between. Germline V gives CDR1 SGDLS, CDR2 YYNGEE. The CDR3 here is CASSPRDSLSYQETQYF. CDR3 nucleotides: TGTGCCAGCAGCCCCCGGGACTCCTTATCTTACCAAGAGACCCAGTACTTC. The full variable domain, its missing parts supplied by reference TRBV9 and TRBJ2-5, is DSGVTQTPKHLITATGQRVTLRCSPRSGDLSVYWYQQSLDQGLQFLIQYYNGEERAKGNILERFSAQQFPDLHSELNLSSLELGDSALYFCASSPRDSLSYQETQYFGPGTRLLVL.

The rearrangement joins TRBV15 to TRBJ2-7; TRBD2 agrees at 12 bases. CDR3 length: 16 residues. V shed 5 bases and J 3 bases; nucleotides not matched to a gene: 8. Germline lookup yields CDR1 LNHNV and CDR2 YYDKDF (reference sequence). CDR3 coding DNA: TGTGCCACCAGCCAAAGGACTAGCGGGGAGCACTACGAGCAGTACTTC. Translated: CATSQRTSGEHYEQYF. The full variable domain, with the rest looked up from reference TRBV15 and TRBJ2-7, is DAMVIQNPRYQVTQFGKPVTLSCSQTLNHNVMYWYQQKSSQAPKLLFHYYDKDFNNEADTPDNFQSRRPNTSFCFLDIRSPGLGDTAMYLCATSQRTSGEHYEQYFGPGTRLTVT.

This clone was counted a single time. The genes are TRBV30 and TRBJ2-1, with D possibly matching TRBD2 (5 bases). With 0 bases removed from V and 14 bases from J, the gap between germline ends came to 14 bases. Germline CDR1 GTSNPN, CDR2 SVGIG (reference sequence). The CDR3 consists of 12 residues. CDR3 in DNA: TGTGCCTGGAGTGTGGTCCCCTCGGGGAAGTTCTTC. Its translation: CAWSVVPSGKFF. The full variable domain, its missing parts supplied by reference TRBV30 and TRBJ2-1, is SQTIHQWPATLVQPVGSPLSLECTVEGTSNPNLYWYRQAAGRGLQLLFYSVGIGQISSEVPQNLSASRPQDRQFILSSKKLLLSDSGFYLCAWSVVPSGKFFGPGTRLTVL.

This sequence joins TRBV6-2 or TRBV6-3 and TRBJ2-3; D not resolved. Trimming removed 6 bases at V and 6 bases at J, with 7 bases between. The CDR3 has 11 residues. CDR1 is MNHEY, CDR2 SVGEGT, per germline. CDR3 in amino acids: CASSLSDTQYF. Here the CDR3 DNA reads TGTGCCAGCAGCCTCTCCGATACGCAGTATTTT.

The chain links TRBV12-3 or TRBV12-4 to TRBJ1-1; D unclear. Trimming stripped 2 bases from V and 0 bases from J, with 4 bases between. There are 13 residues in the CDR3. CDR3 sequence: CASSLTVNTEAFF. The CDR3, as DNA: TGTGCCAGCAGTTTAACGGTGAACACTGAAGCTTTCTTT.

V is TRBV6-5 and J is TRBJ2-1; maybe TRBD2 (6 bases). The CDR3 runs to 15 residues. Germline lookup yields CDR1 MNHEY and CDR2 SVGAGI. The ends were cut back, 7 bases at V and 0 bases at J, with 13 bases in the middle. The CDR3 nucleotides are TGTGCCAGCAAAATAGCGGAGAGCTCCTACAATGAGCAGTTCTTC. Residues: CASKIAESSYNEQFF.

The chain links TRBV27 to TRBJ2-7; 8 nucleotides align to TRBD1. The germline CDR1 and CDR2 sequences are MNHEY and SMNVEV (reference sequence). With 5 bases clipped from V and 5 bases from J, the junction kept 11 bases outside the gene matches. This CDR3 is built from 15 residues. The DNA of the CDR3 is TGTGCCAGCAGTCTCCTCGGACAGGGAACTCACGAGCAGTACTTC. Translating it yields CASSLLGQGTHEQYF.

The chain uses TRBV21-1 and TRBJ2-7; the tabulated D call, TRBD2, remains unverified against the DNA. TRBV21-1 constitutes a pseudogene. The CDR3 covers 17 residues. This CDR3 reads CASSKAEDYFLSYEQYF. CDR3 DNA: TGTGCCAGCAGCAAAGCGGAGGATTACTTCCTCTCCTACGAGCAGTACTTC.

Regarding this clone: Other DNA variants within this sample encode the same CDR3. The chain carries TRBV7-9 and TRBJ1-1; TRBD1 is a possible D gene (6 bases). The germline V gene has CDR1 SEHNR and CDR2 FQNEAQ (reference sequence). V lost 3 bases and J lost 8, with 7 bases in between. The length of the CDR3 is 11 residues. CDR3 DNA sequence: TGTGCCAGCAGCTTCGGGACAGAAGCTTTCTTT. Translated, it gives CASSFGTEAFF.

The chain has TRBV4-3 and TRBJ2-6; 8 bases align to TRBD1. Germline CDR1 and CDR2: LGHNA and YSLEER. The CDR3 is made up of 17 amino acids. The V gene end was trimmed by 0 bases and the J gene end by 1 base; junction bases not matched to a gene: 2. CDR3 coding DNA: TGCGCCAGCAGCCAAGATGACAGGGGTTCTGGGGCCAACGTCCTGACTTTC. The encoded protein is CASSQDDRGSGANVLTF.

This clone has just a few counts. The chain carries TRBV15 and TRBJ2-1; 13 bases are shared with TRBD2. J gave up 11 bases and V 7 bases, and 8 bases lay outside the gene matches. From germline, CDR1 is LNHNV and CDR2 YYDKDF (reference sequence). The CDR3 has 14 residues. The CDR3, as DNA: TGTGCCACCACCCCGGGACTAGCGGGGCAAAAGCAGTTCTTC. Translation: CATTPGLAGQKQFF.

CDR3 DNA sequence: TGTGCCAGCAGCTCCGAGAATACAGGGGGCGCTGGCTACACCTTC. Its translation: CASSSENTGGAGYTF. The chain has TRBV13 and TRBJ1-2; 9 bases are a match to TRBD1. CDR1 and CDR2 (germline): PRHDT, FYEKMQ (reference sequence). The V segment lost 4 bases and the J segment 7 bases; nucleotides outside the gene matches: 10. The CDR3 is 15 residues long.

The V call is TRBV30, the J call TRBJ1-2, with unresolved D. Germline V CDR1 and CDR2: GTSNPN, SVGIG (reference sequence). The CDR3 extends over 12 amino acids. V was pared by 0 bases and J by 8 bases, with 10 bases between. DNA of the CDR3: TGTGCCTGGAGTGTCAAGAGCCGCGGCTACACCTTC. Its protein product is CAWSVKSRGYTF.

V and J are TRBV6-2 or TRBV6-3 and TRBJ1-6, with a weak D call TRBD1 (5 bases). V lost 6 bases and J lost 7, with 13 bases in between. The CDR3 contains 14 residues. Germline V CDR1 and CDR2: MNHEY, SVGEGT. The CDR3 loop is CASSGGPRNSPLHF. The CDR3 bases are TGTGCCAGCAGCGGGGGACCGCGAAATTCACCCCTCCACTTT.

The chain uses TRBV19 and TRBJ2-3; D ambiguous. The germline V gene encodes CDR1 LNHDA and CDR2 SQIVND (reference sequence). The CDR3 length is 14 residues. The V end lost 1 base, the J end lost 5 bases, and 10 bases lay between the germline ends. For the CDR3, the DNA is TGTGCCAGTAGTATAGCATACCCCAGAGATACGCAGTATTTT. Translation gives CASSIAYPRDTQYF.

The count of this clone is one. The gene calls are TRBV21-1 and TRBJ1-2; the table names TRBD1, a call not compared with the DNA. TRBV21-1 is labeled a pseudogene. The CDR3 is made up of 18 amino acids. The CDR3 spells CASSKGTGENISNYGYTF. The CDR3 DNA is TGTGCCAGCAGCAAAGGAACAGGCGAAAATATATCTAACTATGGCTACACCTTC.

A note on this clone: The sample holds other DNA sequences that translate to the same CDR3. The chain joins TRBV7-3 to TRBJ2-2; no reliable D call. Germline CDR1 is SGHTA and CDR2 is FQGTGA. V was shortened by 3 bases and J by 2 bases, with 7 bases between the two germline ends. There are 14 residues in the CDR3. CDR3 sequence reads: CASSFSVNTGELFF. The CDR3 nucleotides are TGTGCCAGCAGCTTTTCCGTTAACACCGGGGAGCTGTTTTTT. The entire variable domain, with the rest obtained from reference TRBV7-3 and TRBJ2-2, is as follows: GAGVSQTPSNKVTEKGKYVELRCDPISGHTALYWYRQSLGQGPEFLIYFQGTGAADDSGLPNDRFFAVRPEGSVSTLKIQRTERGDSAVYLCASSFSVNTGELFFGEGSRLTVL.

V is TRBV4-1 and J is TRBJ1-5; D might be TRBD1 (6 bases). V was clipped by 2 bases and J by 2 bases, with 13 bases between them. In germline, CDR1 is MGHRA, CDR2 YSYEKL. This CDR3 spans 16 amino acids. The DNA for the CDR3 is TGCGCCAGCAGCCAACTGCTGGGGGCACGCAATCAGCCCCAGCATTTT. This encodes CASSQLLGARNQPQHF.